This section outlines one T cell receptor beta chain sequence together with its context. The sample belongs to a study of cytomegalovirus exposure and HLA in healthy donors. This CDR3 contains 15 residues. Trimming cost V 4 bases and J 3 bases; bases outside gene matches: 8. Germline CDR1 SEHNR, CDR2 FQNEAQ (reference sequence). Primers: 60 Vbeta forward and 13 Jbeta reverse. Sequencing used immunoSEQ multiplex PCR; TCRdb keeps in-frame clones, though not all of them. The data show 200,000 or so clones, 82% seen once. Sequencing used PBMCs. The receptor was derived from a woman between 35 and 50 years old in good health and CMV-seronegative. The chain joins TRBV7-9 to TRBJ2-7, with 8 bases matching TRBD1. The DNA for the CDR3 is TGTGCCAGCAGCTCAAGCATACAGGGGGTCTACGAGCAGTACTTC. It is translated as CASSSSIQGVYEQYF.